This T cell receptor beta chain was sequenced in a study of CD8 T cells in Susac syndrome. Study-level results: Individuals included in the TCR sequencing and HLA analysis were acknowledged by the study to be relatively few in number.

Concerning this clonotype itself: Its antigen is still unknown.

Random hexamers were used to reverse transcribe the RNA input (about 0.5 to 1 ug). The authors amplified TCR beta CDR3 across 54 Vbeta and 13 Jbeta using immunoSEQ multiplex PCR. TCRdb itself ran the immunoSEQ multiplex PCR reads through MiXCR, one entry per CDR3 protein. The sample contains fewer than 65,000 distinct CDR3 sequences, 90% to 95% of which appear only once. TEMRA cells were FACS-enriched and CD8+ and CD4+ T cells negatively isolated. The CDR3 extends over 14 amino acids. The ends were cut back, 5 bases at V and 4 bases at J, with 14 bases in the middle. The chain couples TRBV12-3 or TRBV12-4 to TRBJ1-2; D remains ambiguous. The origin of this receptor is a human donor in good health. The sample taken for sequencing was CD8+ T cells from PBMCs. CDR3 nucleotide sequence: TGTGCCAGCAGTCAGTTCTGGGGTGGCTATGGCTACACCTTC. Translated: CASSQFWGGYGYTF.